This T cell receptor beta chain was retrieved from a study of blood T cell repertoires in COVID-19. The protocol was immunoSEQ multiplex PCR, while the TCRdb copy is restricted to in-frame clones and leaves out a portion. Among about 190,000 clones listed, over 75% were seen once. Sequencing input: peripheral blood. This TCR was sampled from a woman aged 45-60 years with acute or convalescent COVID-19.

The CDR3 is CASRGQGRYNSPLHF. CDR3 sequence (DNA): TGTGCCAGTCGGGGACAGGGGCGGTATAATTCACCCCTCCACTTT. J is TRBJ1-6 and V is TRBV28, with 10 positions matching TRBD1. The CDR3 contains 15 residues. CDR1 is MDHEN, CDR2 SYDVKM, per germline. The V segment lost 9 bases and the J segment 4 bases; nucleotides outside the gene matches: 6.